The 30 T cell receptor beta chains below were found in one sample sequenced in a study of cytomegalovirus exposure and HLA in healthy donors. The study ran its PCR with 60 Vbeta and 13 Jbeta primers. Measured with immunoSEQ multiplex PCR; TCRdb has only the in-frame clones, and not every one. The sample records roughly 180,000 clones, around 75% being singletons. Sequencing used PBMCs. The receptors originated from a female donor in good health and CMV-seronegative.

The V call is TRBV28, the J call TRBJ1-2; 9 bases are shared with TRBD1. Germline V gene data show CDR1 as MDHEN and CDR2 as SYDVKM. The J segment lost 8 bases and the V segment lost 3 bases, leaving 10 bases of the junction unmatched. The CDR3 is made up of 15 amino acids. The CDR3 DNA is TGTGCCAGCAGTTTCCCCGGGGGACAGGGTTTCGGCTACACCTTC. This codes for CASSFPGGQGFGYTF.

This clone was found a few times. The genes are TRBV27 and TRBJ2-7, with 7 bases that match TRBD1. J lost 0 bases, V lost 0 bases, and 5 bases had no gene match. Germline-derived CDR1 and CDR2 are MNHEY and SMNVEV (reference sequence). The CDR3 runs to 16 residues. Here the CDR3 DNA reads TGTGCCAGCAGTTTATCCCCTTGGACAGGCTCCTACGAGCAGTACTTC. Its protein is CASSLSPWTGSYEQYF.

This chain links TRBV7-9 with TRBJ2-1; 9 bases map to TRBD2. This CDR3 region has 13 residues. Losses at the gene ends were 2 bases for V and 14 bases for J; bases not matched to a gene: 7. Per the germline V gene, CDR1 is SEHNR and CDR2 is FQNEAQ (reference sequence). CDR3 sequence (DNA): TGTGCCAGCAGCTTATCATCTAGCGGGGTGGAGTTCTTC. It yields the protein CASSLSSSGVEFF. Drawing the rest from reference TRBV7-9 and TRBJ2-1, the complete variable domain is DTGVSQNPRHKITKRGQNVTFRCDPISEHNRLYWYRQTLGQGPEFLTYFQNEAQLEKSRLLSDRFSAERPKGSFSTLEIQRTEQGDSAMYLCASSLSSSGVEFFGPGTRLTVL.

This clone was seen only a few times. J is TRBJ2-7 and V is TRBV6-5; 15 nucleotides match TRBD2. Germline-derived CDR1 and CDR2 are MNHEY and SVGAGI. There are 13 residues in the CDR3. The J segment lost 6 bases and the V segment lost 8 bases, leaving 2 bases of the junction unmatched. CDR3 loop: CASVGLAGGEQYF. CDR3 nucleotide sequence: TGTGCCAGCGTGGGACTAGCGGGAGGCGAGCAGTACTTC.

This chain connects TRBV7-2 to TRBJ2-3; D is unclear. The CDR3 has 13 amino acids. Deletions cut 2 bases from V and 6 bases from J, with 9 bases between. Germline V lookup: CDR1 SGHTA, CDR2 FQGNSA. The CDR3 is CASSLSGPDTQYF. CDR3 DNA: TGTGCCAGCAGCTTATCTGGGCCCGATACGCAGTATTTT.

This sequence joins TRBV9 and TRBJ2-2, with 12 bases lining up with TRBD2. V shed 4 bases, J shed 2 bases, and the junction held 3 bases outside the gene matches. The CDR3 runs 16 residues. Germline CDR1 reads SGDLS; CDR2 reads YYNGEE. CDR3 residues: CASSLGLAGNTGELFF. The CDR3 bases are TGTGCCAGCAGCCTTGGACTAGCGGGAAACACCGGGGAGCTGTTTTTT.

The chain links TRBV30 to TRBJ2-7, with D perhaps matching TRBD1 (5 bases). CDR1 GTSNPN and CDR2 SVGIG come from the germline V gene (reference sequence). V lost 3 bases and J lost 3, with 6 bases in between. The CDR3 is made up of 11 amino acids. The CDR3 protein is CAWSRDYEQYF. The CDR3 bases are TGTGCCTGGAGCAGGGACTACGAGCAGTACTTC.

J is TRBJ2-1 and V is TRBV5-1; TRBD2 aligns across 13 bases. This CDR3 region has 16 residues. The germline V gene has CDR1 SGHRS and CDR2 YFSETQ. J was trimmed by 9 bases and V by 5 bases; bases with no gene match: 11. CDR3 sequence reads: CASRGFGLAGVGEQFF. For the CDR3, the DNA is TGCGCCAGCAGGGGGTTCGGACTAGCGGGAGTGGGTGAGCAGTTCTTC.

On this clone itself: Other DNA sequences in this sample translate to the same CDR3. The chain uses TRBV2 and TRBJ2-3; 9 nucleotides align to TRBD2. Germline V gene data show CDR1 as SNHLY and CDR2 as FYNNEI. V gave up 7 bases and J gave up 6 bases; unmatched junction bases: 8. The CDR3 covers 14 residues. CDR3 sequence (DNA): TGTGCCAGCATGAGCGGGGGGTCATTTGATACGCAGTATTTT. Translation: CASMSGGSFDTQYF.

CDR3 amino acids: CASSQDGTGSGETQYF. The CDR3 DNA follows: TGCGCCAGCAGCCAAGATGGGACAGGGTCAGGGGAGACCCAGTACTTC. V is TRBV4-1 and J is TRBJ2-5, with 9 positions matching TRBD1. The V gene's germline CDR1 is MGHRA and CDR2 YSYEKL. The CDR3 has 16 residues. V gave up 0 bases and J gave up 5 bases; unmatched junction bases: 7.

The V and J genes are TRBV19 and TRBJ1-5, with D perhaps matching TRBD1 (6 bases). V lost 4 bases and J lost 5, with 12 bases in between. Germline loops: CDR1 LNHDA, CDR2 SQIVND (reference sequence). This CDR3 comprises 14 residues. This chain's CDR3 is CASSNLGGDQPQHF. The CDR3 bases are TGTGCCAGTAGTAATCTTGGGGGCGATCAGCCCCAGCATTTT. Complete variable domain (other parts from reference TRBV19 and TRBJ1-5): DGGITQSPKYLFRKEGQNVTLSCEQNLNHDAMYWYRQDPGQGLRLIYYSQIVNDFQKGDIAEGYSVSREKKESFPLTVTSAQKNPTAFYLCASSNLGGDQPQHFGDGTRLSIL.

V is TRBV5-8 and J is TRBJ2-7, with unresolved D. Trimming stripped 4 bases from V and 2 bases from J, with 10 bases between. CDR1 and CDR2 from the germline V gene are SGHTS and YDEGEE. The CDR3 covers 13 residues. DNA for the CDR3: TGTGCCAGCAGCCCCCCGACTCCCTACGAGCAGTACTTC. This gives the protein CASSPPTPYEQYF.

The chain has TRBV27 and TRBJ2-5; 8 bases match TRBD2. Germline CDR1 is MNHEY and CDR2 is SMNVEV (reference sequence). The length of the CDR3 is 16 residues. V shed 4 bases and J 4 bases; nucleotides not matched to a gene: 11. The CDR3 nucleotides read TGTGCCAGCAGTTCCCTCGGGACTAGGAGGGGAGAGACCCAGTACTTC. Amino acid sequence: CASSSLGTRRGETQYF.

The rearrangement joins TRBV19 to TRBJ2-3; D ambiguous. The CDR3 is made up of 13 amino acids. CDR1 and CDR2 from the germline V gene are LNHDA and SQIVND (reference sequence). Trimming shortened V by 3 bases and J by 0 bases, and 4 bases separated the two germline ends. CDR3 residues: CASSMASTDTQYF. CDR3 in DNA: TGTGCCAGTAGTATGGCTAGCACAGATACGCAGTATTTT.

This sequence joins TRBV30 and TRBJ1-2; 8 bases are a match to TRBD1. Germline V gene lookup returns CDR1 GTSNPN and CDR2 SVGIG (reference sequence). J gave up 6 bases and V 2 bases, and 5 bases lay outside the gene matches. The CDR3 runs 13 residues. CDR3 protein: CAWSYRGMDGYTF. Written as DNA, the CDR3 is TGTGCCTGGAGTTACAGGGGGATGGATGGCTACACCTTC.

The chain joins TRBV27 to TRBJ2-2; D is ambiguous. This CDR3 has 15 amino acids. V was shortened by 2 bases and J by 6 bases, with 13 bases between the two germline ends. Germline V gives CDR1 MNHEY, CDR2 SMNVEV (reference sequence). The chain's CDR3 is CASSLGPPVAGELFF. The CDR3 coding sequence is TGTGCCAGCAGTTTAGGGCCCCCGGTGGCCGGGGAGCTGTTTTTT.

This clone was observed a single time. The V call is TRBV6-5, the J call TRBJ2-3; 9 bases are a match to TRBD2. This CDR3 has 16 amino acids. The V gene's germline CDR1 is MNHEY and CDR2 SVGAGI. Unmatched junction bases numbered 7, after V lost 4 bases and J lost 2 bases. The CDR3 DNA sequence: TGTGCCAGCAGTTCAGATCTAGCGGGATCCACAGATACGCAGTATTTT. Translated: CASSSDLAGSTDTQYF.

The CDR3 region is CASSILAGNQPQHF. In DNA form, the CDR3 reads TGTGCCAGTAGTATATTGGCAGGCAATCAGCCCCAGCATTTT. V is TRBV19 and J is TRBJ1-5, with D unclear. The CDR3 is 14 residues long. V was pared by 2 bases and J by 2 bases, with 7 bases between. CDR1 LNHDA and CDR2 SQIVND come from the germline V gene (reference sequence).

This clone was seen more than once but under ten times. Here the CDR3 DNA reads TGTGCCAGTAGCCTAATACGGGATCAGCCCCAGCATTTT. It specifies CASSLIRDQPQHF. This chain joins TRBV19 and TRBJ1-5; D remains unclear. V dropped 6 bases and J dropped 5 bases, with 11 bases sitting between them. The CDR3 length is 13 residues. Germline CDR1 reads LNHDA; CDR2 reads SQIVND (reference sequence).

The chain recombines TRBV5-4 with TRBJ2-1, with a weak D call TRBD1 (6 bases). V shed 4 bases and J shed 7 bases, with 15 bases lying between them. The CDR3 covers 14 residues. Germline CDR1 is SGHNT and CDR2 is YYREEE (reference sequence). The CDR3 loop is CASSLPGALNEQFF. The CDR3 nucleotides read TGTGCCAGCAGCCTCCCAGGGGCCCTGAATGAGCAGTTCTTC.

This clone has a single count. This rearrangement joins TRBV12-5 to TRBJ2-5, with TRBD2 matching over 9 bases. The J call is in doubt because the DNA end fits TRBJ2-7 better. Per the germline V gene, CDR1 is LGHNT and CDR2 is FRNRAP. CDR3 size: 20 residues. The CDR3 region is CASGLVNWAGGSDRAYEQYF. As DNA, the CDR3 is TGTGCTAGTGGTTTGGTTAATTGGGCGGGGGGGTCCGATAGGGCCTACGAGCAGTACTTC.

The chain recombines TRBV4-1 with TRBJ1-5; TRBD1 matches 8 bases. CDR3 length: 15 residues. J was trimmed by 6 bases and V by 3 bases; bases with no gene match: 7. Germline CDR1 MGHRA, CDR2 YSYEKL. The CDR3 protein is CASSQGRQGSQPQHF. For the CDR3, the DNA is TGCGCCAGCAGCCAGGGTAGACAGGGGAGTCAGCCCCAGCATTTT.

The chain uses TRBV30 and TRBJ2-1, with D unclear. This CDR3 region has 14 residues. The germline V and J ends were trimmed by 0 bases and 5 bases, with 11 bases remaining between them. The germline gives CDR1 GTSNPN, CDR2 SVGIG (reference sequence). This CDR3 reads CAWSVWRSDNEQFF. Written as DNA, the CDR3 is TGTGCCTGGAGTGTATGGCGGTCTGACAATGAGCAGTTCTTC.

V usage is TRBV5-1 and J usage is TRBJ2-1; TRBD2 matches at 11 bases. This CDR3 is 16 amino acids long. In germline, CDR1 is SGHRS, CDR2 YFSETQ. V was clipped by 4 bases and J by 8 bases; unmatched bases: 11. CDR3 bases: TGCGCCAGCAGCACCGAAACTAGCGGGAGAATGTATGAGCAGTTCTTC. It specifies CASSTETSGRMYEQFF. Full variable domain (missing parts from reference TRBV5-1 and TRBJ2-1): KAGVTQTPRYLIKTRGQQVTLSCSPISGHRSVSWYQQTPGQGLQFLFEYFSETQRNKGNFPGRFSGRQFSNSRSEMNVSTLELGDSALYLCASSTETSGRMYEQFFGPGTRLTVL.

The rearrangement uses TRBV5-4 and TRBJ2-7, with TRBD2 identical over 12 bases. CDR3 length equals 16 residues. J gave up 0 bases and V 5 bases, and 6 bases lay outside the gene matches. Germline CDR1 reads SGHNT; CDR2 reads YYREEE (reference sequence). CDR3 coding DNA: TGTGCCAGCAGTTCTAGCGGGAGGGGGACCTCCTACGAGCAGTACTTC. Amino acid sequence: CASSSSGRGTSYEQYF.

The CDR3, as DNA: TGTGCCAGCAGCCAAAGACTAGCGGAAGAGACCCAGTACTTC. Translated: CASSQRLAEETQYF. This chain joins TRBV4-2 and TRBJ2-5; TRBD2 matches 9 bases. CDR1 LGHNA and CDR2 YNFKEQ come from the germline V gene. V shed 2 bases and J 3 bases; nucleotides not matched to a gene: 1. The CDR3 length is 14 residues.

This sequence joins TRBV19 and TRBJ2-7, with 7 nucleotides matching TRBD1. The CDR3 sequence is 14 residues long. V was clipped by 6 bases and J by 6 bases; unmatched bases: 11. Per the germline V gene, CDR1 is LNHDA and CDR2 is SQIVND (reference sequence). The CDR3 DNA sequence: TGTGCCAGTAGAGAGACAGGGAGAGGTGGCGAGCAGTACTTC. It specifies CASRETGRGGEQYF.

The chain has TRBV11-3 and TRBJ1-1, with D tentatively TRBD1 (6 bases). Deletions cut 3 bases from V and 4 bases from J, with 9 bases between. CDR1 is SGHNT, CDR2 YENEEA, per germline. This CDR3 contains 13 residues. CDR3 nucleotide sequence: TGTGCCAGCAGCTTTGGACAGACCACTGAAGCTTTCTTT. Translating it yields CASSFGQTTEAFF.

The chain is built from TRBV9 and TRBJ2-1; TRBD2 matches 7 bases. Per germline, CDR1 SGDLS and CDR2 YYNGEE. The V gene end was trimmed by 0 bases and the J gene end by 4 bases; junction bases not matched to a gene: 4. This CDR3 region has 15 residues. The CDR3 region has the DNA TGTGCCAGCAGCGTAGGGGGGGGAATGTACAATGAGCAGTTCTTC. Its protein is CASSVGGGMYNEQFF.

This chain connects TRBV29-1 to TRBJ2-5; the D gene is possibly TRBD1 (6 bases). The V end was cut by 4 bases, the J end by 4 bases, with 10 bases between. Germline V gene data show CDR1 as SQVTM and CDR2 as ANQGSEA. This CDR3 contains 12 residues. CDR3 DNA: TGCAGCGTTGGGGAACAGGGAGAGACCCAGTACTTC. It specifies CSVGEQGETQYF.